Following are 32 T cell receptor beta chains from one sample sequenced in a study of CD8 T cells in ankylosing spondylitis. MiXCR was run by TCRdb on the 5' RACE reads, yielding one entry per CDR3 protein. The data contain 150,000 to 200,000 distinct CDR3 sequences, around 9.6% of them singletons. Sequencing input: blood, either unsorted or a sorted T cell fraction (not recorded which). The source of these receptors is a female donor with ankylosing spondylitis or in good health (not recorded which).

CDR3 loop: CASSHLIGVGNTIYF. The CDR3, as DNA: TGTGCCAGCAGCCACCTGATTGGGGTCGGAAACACCATATATTTT. The chain employs TRBV3-1 and TRBJ1-3, with no clear D. The CDR3 is 15 amino acids. The V gene's germline CDR1 is LGHDT and CDR2 YNNKEL (reference sequence). V lost 3 bases and J 4 bases, leaving 13 bases between the germline ends.

This clonotype occurred many times. The chain links TRBV24-1 to TRBJ2-2; D is ambiguous. The CDR3 runs to 15 residues. Trimming cost V 3 bases and J 2 bases, with 9 bases left between them. Germline CDR1 KGHDR, CDR2 SFDVKD. CDR3: CATSDRATNTGELFF. The CDR3 region has the DNA TGTGCCACCAGTGATCGGGCTACTAACACCGGGGAGCTGTTTTTT.

The gene calls are TRBV27 and TRBJ2-1, with a weak D call TRBD2 (6 bases). Trimming took off 3 bases at V and 7 bases at J, with 10 bases between the two ends. The CDR3 contains 13 residues. Germline-derived CDR1 and CDR2 are MNHEY and SMNVEV (reference sequence). The CDR3 coding sequence is TGTGCCAGCAGTTTCGGGACTCTGAATGAGCAGTTCTTC. It yields the protein CASSFGTLNEQFF.

This chain joins TRBV6-2 or TRBV6-3 and TRBJ1-1; D unclear. Germline V gives CDR1 MNHEY, CDR2 SVGEGT. V dropped 2 bases and J dropped 0 bases, with 7 bases sitting between them. This CDR3 contains 14 residues. The CDR3 DNA sequence: TGTGCCAGCAGTTACAGGGCGTTGAACACTGAAGCTTTCTTT. Translated: CASSYRALNTEAFF.

This chain connects TRBV29-1 to TRBJ1-1; D remains unclear. V was clipped by 3 bases and J by 4 bases, with 12 bases between them. The CDR3 has 13 amino acids. CDR1 and CDR2 (germline): SQVTM, ANQGSEA. The CDR3 here is CSVDPDGPTEAFF. DNA of the CDR3: TGCAGCGTTGACCCGGACGGACCCACTGAAGCTTTCTTT.

The chain uses TRBV29-1 and TRBJ1-1, with D possibly TRBD1 on 5 matching bases. Per germline, CDR1 SQVTM and CDR2 ANQGSEA. This CDR3 region has 13 residues. The germline V and J ends were trimmed by 3 bases and 5 bases, with 13 bases remaining between them. The CDR3 nucleotides read TGCAGCGTTGACCAGGGCAGGGAGACTGAAGCTTTCTTT. The encoded protein is CSVDQGRETEAFF.

The sample holds a few counts of this clonotype. The gene calls are TRBV10-3 and TRBJ2-1; 12 bases align to TRBD2. CDR1 and CDR2 from the germline V gene are ENHRY and SYGVKD. The CDR3 loop spans 17 amino acids. Germline trimming cut 2 bases from V and 0 bases from J; bases unmatched to any gene: 2. CDR3 bases: TGTGCCATCAGTGAGGGACTAGCGGGGAGCTCCTACAATGAGCAGTTCTTC. It translates to CAISEGLAGSSYNEQFF.

This clonotype was seen only a few times. The chain joins TRBV5-1 to TRBJ2-1; TRBD2 matches at 9 bases. Trimming removed 4 bases from V and 4 bases from J; junction bases left unmatched: 9. Germline V gene sequence: CDR1 SGHRS, CDR2 YFSETQ. CDR3 length: 16 amino acids. CDR3 residues: CASSPEGTSPYNEQFF. The CDR3 DNA reads as TGCGCCAGCAGCCCGGAGGGGACTAGCCCTTACAATGAGCAGTTCTTC.

This clonotype was observed once. This chain connects TRBV7-8 to TRBJ1-1; D ambiguous. Looked up from germline, CDR1 is SGHVS and CDR2 is FQNEAQ. The CDR3 runs to 15 residues. Trimming shortened V by 1 base and J by 1 base, and 10 bases separated the two germline ends. The CDR3 region is CASSLVGGGNTEAFF. As DNA, the CDR3 is TGTGCCAGCAGCTTAGTGGGAGGAGGGAACACTGAAGCTTTCTTT.

This clonotype was found a few times. The chain couples TRBV28 to TRBJ2-1; D possibly matches TRBD1 or TRBD2 (7 bases each). CDR1 MDHEN and CDR2 SYDVKM come from the germline V gene. V lost 6 bases, J lost 3 bases, and 15 bases lay in between. There are 15 residues in the CDR3. In DNA, the CDR3 is TGTGCCAGCAGGAGCGGGACAGCCAACTACAATGAGCAGTTCTTC. This gives the protein CASRSGTANYNEQFF. The full variable domain, with the rest looked up from reference TRBV28 and TRBJ2-1, is DVKVTQSSRYLVKRTGEKVFLECVQDMDHENMFWYRQDPGLGLRLIYFSYDVKMKEKGDIPEGYSVSREKKERFSLILESASTNQTSMYLCASRSGTANYNEQFFGPGTRLTVL.

V and J are TRBV3-1 and TRBJ2-7; 8 bases align to TRBD1. Trimming cost V 8 bases and J 4 bases; bases outside gene matches: 13. CDR3 length equals 15 residues. The germline V gene encodes CDR1 LGHDT and CDR2 YNNKEL (reference sequence). CDR3 nucleotides: TGTGCCAGCTCCCAGGACAGGGACACGTATTACGAGCAGTACTTC. It codes for CASSQDRDTYYEQYF.

The genes are TRBV4-2 and TRBJ1-6; D might be TRBD1 (6 bases). Germline CDR1 and CDR2: LGHNA and YNFKEQ. There are 15 residues in the CDR3. With 3 bases removed from V and 7 bases from J, the gap between germline ends came to 13 bases. The CDR3 DNA follows: TGTGCCAGCAGCCAGTTGACAGGAGGAAATTCACCCCTCCACTTT. Translated, it gives CASSQLTGGNSPLHF.

The chain has TRBV7-9 and TRBJ2-7; no definite D call. The CDR3 consists of 13 residues. CDR1 and CDR2 from the germline V gene are SEHNR and FQNEAQ (reference sequence). Between the trimmed V and J ends, which lost 4 bases and 4 bases, there was a span of 11 bases. CDR3 sequence (DNA): TGTGCCAGCAGCTCGGAATCGATTTACGAGCAGTACTTC. Translation gives CASSSESIYEQYF.

This sequence joins TRBV7-9 and TRBJ2-5; D might be TRBD1 (6 bases). The CDR3 covers 15 residues. The germline CDR1 and CDR2 sequences are SEHNR and FQNEAQ (reference sequence). V lost 1 base and J lost 2, with 11 bases in between. The CDR3 coding sequence is TGTGCCAGCAGCTTAGAACGACAGGTTCAAGAGACCCAGTACTTC. Translating it yields CASSLERQVQETQYF. The full variable domain, in which reference TRBV7-9 and TRBJ2-5 provide the parts outside the CDR3, is DTGVSQNPRHKITKRGQNVTFRCDPISEHNRLYWYRQTLGQGPEFLTYFQNEAQLEKSRLLSDRFSAERPKGSFSTLEIQRTEQGDSAMYLCASSLERQVQETQYFGPGTRLLVL.

The table lists this clonotype with many counts. The V gene is TRBV5-1, the J gene TRBJ1-1, with 9 bases lining up with TRBD1. Germline values: CDR1 SGHRS, CDR2 YFSETQ. The V and J ends lost 3 bases and 1 base, in that order; junction bases with no gene match: 1. This CDR3 is built from 14 residues. The CDR3 sequence is CASSWGQGNTEAFF. The CDR3 coding sequence is TGCGCCAGCAGCTGGGGACAGGGGAACACTGAAGCTTTCTTT.

The DNA for the CDR3 is TGTGCCAGCAGTCCTACTAGCGGGCACCAAGAGACCCAGTACTTC. Protein: CASSPTSGHQETQYF. J is TRBJ2-5 and V is TRBV9; 9 nucleotides match TRBD2. This CDR3 has 15 residues. Germline V gene sequence: CDR1 SGDLS, CDR2 YYNGEE. Losses at the gene ends were 5 bases for V and 0 bases for J; bases not matched to a gene: 5.

The rearrangement joins TRBV9 to TRBJ1-1; D is ambiguous. V was cut by 3 bases and J by 1 base, with 16 bases left in between. CDR1 SGDLS and CDR2 YYNGEE come from the germline V gene. The CDR3 runs 16 residues. For the CDR3, the DNA is TGTGCCAGCAGCGAGGGAGGCGCCCTCGGGAACACTGAAGCTTTCTTT. Translated, it gives CASSEGGALGNTEAFF.

The genes are TRBV5-5 and TRBJ2-5; 10 bases are shared with TRBD1. The germline CDR1 and CDR2 sequences are SGHKS and YYEKEE (reference sequence). CDR3 length equals 13 residues. The V segment lost 0 bases and the J segment 9 bases; nucleotides outside the gene matches: 2. CDR3 residues: CASSLGDRGSQYF. The CDR3 DNA follows: TGTGCCAGCAGCTTGGGGGACAGGGGTTCCCAGTACTTC.

This clonotype has a count of ten or more. The genes are TRBV5-6 and TRBJ2-1, with D uncertain. Germline lookup yields CDR1 SGHDT and CDR2 YYEEEE. V was shortened by 2 bases and J by 3 bases, with 12 bases between the two germline ends. This CDR3 is 15 amino acids long. The CDR3 reads CASSFPARNYNEQFF. The CDR3 DNA sequence: TGTGCCAGCAGCTTTCCAGCGAGAAACTACAATGAGCAGTTCTTC.

This clonotype was detected ten times or more. The chain combines TRBV13 with TRBJ2-1, with 9 positions matching TRBD2. Germline loops: CDR1 PRHDT, CDR2 FYEKMQ (reference sequence). The CDR3 runs 16 residues. The junction had 11 bases not matched to a gene; V was cut back by 5 bases and J by 6 bases. For the CDR3, the DNA is TGTGCCAGCAGCCCAGAGGGGACTAGCTCAAGCAATGAGCAGTTCTTC. Protein product: CASSPEGTSSSNEQFF.

Of note for this clonotype: A much more abundant neighbour one base away suggests this may be a read error. J is TRBJ2-7 and V is TRBV12-3 or TRBV12-4; D ambiguous. Trimming cost V 6 bases and J 3 bases, with 9 bases left between them. This CDR3 has 12 amino acids. The CDR3 here is CASSRPGYEQYF. In DNA, the CDR3 is TGTGCCAGCAGCAGGCCTGGCTACGAGCAGTACTTC.

The chain recombines TRBV28 with TRBJ1-2, with 7 nucleotides matching TRBD1. Trimming removed 3 bases from V and 3 bases from J; junction bases left unmatched: 4. Per germline, CDR1 MDHEN and CDR2 SYDVKM. The CDR3 is made up of 14 amino acids. The CDR3: CASSLGTDHYGYTF. CDR3 coding DNA: TGTGCCAGCAGTTTGGGGACAGATCACTATGGCTACACCTTC.

V is TRBV14 and J is TRBJ2-1, with D uncertain. From germline, CDR1 is SGHDN and CDR2 FVKESK. This CDR3 spans 11 amino acids. V was pared by 6 bases and J by 10 bases, with 10 bases between. CDR3 region: CASRAGGEQFF. The CDR3 DNA reads as TGTGCCAGCAGGGCCGGTGGCGAGCAGTTCTTC.

V is TRBV5-6 and J is TRBJ1-6; D not resolved. CDR3 length: 13 amino acids. Trimming took 4 bases from V and 10 from J, leaving 12 bases between them. CDR1 and CDR2 from the germline V gene are SGHDT and YYEEEE. This CDR3 reads CASSRTEESPLHF. DNA for the CDR3: TGTGCCAGCAGCCGGACTGAGGAATCACCCCTCCACTTT.

There are many counts of this clonotype. CDR3 bases: TGTGCCAGCGCCACGGGCACAGATACGCAGTATTTT. Its translation: CASATGTDTQYF. This chain connects TRBV12-3 or TRBV12-4 to TRBJ2-3; D ambiguous. This CDR3 spans 12 amino acids. Trimming shortened V by 8 bases and J by 1 base, and 7 bases separated the two germline ends.

This clonotype has a handful of counts. This chain connects TRBV25-1 to TRBJ1-2; D is undetermined. V dropped 10 bases and J dropped 8 bases, with 14 bases sitting between them. This CDR3 spans 11 amino acids. Germline lookup yields CDR1 MGHDK and CDR2 SYGVNS. The CDR3 loop is CATWEGSGYTF. As DNA, the CDR3 is TGTGCCACCTGGGAAGGTTCCGGCTACACCTTC.

This clonotype was recorded once. This chain uses TRBV27 with TRBJ2-3; a weak D match, TRBD1 (5 bases). V was pared by 4 bases and J by 0 bases, with 23 bases between. The CDR3 runs to 19 residues. Germline V gives CDR1 MNHEY, CDR2 SMNVEV (reference sequence). The CDR3 reads CASSYSLTGSPTSTDTQYF. The CDR3 DNA follows: TGTGCCAGCAGTTACAGTCTCACAGGTTCTCCAACTAGCACAGATACGCAGTATTTT.

The rearrangement joins TRBV6-2 or TRBV6-3 to TRBJ2-2; TRBD2 agrees at 11 bases. The junction had 4 bases not matched to a gene; V was cut back by 2 bases and J by 2 bases. CDR1 and CDR2 from the germline V gene are MNHEY and SVGEGT. This CDR3 comprises 17 residues. CDR3 region: CASSYLLAGANTGELFF. The CDR3, as DNA: TGTGCCAGCAGTTACCTACTAGCGGGAGCAAACACCGGGGAGCTGTTTTTT.

This clonotype was recorded at least ten times. The chain recombines TRBV12-3 or TRBV12-4 with TRBJ2-3; TRBD1 matches 7 bases. The CDR3 spans 14 residues. V gave up 2 bases and J gave up 2 bases; unmatched junction bases: 1. The CDR3, as DNA: TGTGCCAGCAGTTTACAGGGGGACACAGATACGCAGTATTTT. It encodes CASSLQGDTDTQYF.

This clonotype appeared a few times. V usage is TRBV6-5 and J usage is TRBJ1-1; 9 nucleotides match TRBD1. Unmatched junction bases numbered 5, after V lost 4 bases and J lost 8 bases. Germline CDR1 is MNHEY and CDR2 is SVGAGI. The CDR3 has 13 amino acids. CDR3 nucleotides: TGTGCCAGCAGTTCCTCCGGGACAGGGGAAGCTTTCTTT. This gives the protein CASSSSGTGEAFF.

V gene TRBV19 combines with J gene TRBJ2-2, with unresolved D. The germline V and J ends were trimmed by 6 bases and 1 base, with 6 bases remaining between them. The length of the CDR3 is 13 residues. CDR1 LNHDA and CDR2 SQIVND come from the germline V gene (reference sequence). The CDR3 DNA is TGTGCCAGTAGCGTGGTGAACACCGGGGAGCTGTTTTTT. It translates to CASSVVNTGELFF.

This clonotype was counted a few times. The CDR3, as DNA: TGTGCCAGTAGTATGGGGTATGAGCAGTTCTTC. Amino acids: CASSMGYEQFF. The rearrangement joins TRBV19 to TRBJ2-1, with D uncertain. Germline V gene sequence: CDR1 LNHDA, CDR2 SQIVND (reference sequence). Trimming shortened V by 3 bases and J by 8 bases, and 5 bases separated the two germline ends. The CDR3 consists of 11 residues.